This entry is about one T cell receptor beta chain. Its target is unknown. PCR was performed using 60 Vbeta and 13 Jbeta primers. The data were produced by immunoSEQ multiplex PCR, yet TCRdb's version contains in-frame clones alone and is incomplete. The data include approximately 70,000 clones; the top ten clones carry 5%. The data originate from a study of cytomegalovirus exposure and HLA in healthy donors. This CDR3 region has 16 residues. Trimming cost V 5 bases and J 1 base; bases outside gene matches: 8. Germline V gene lookup returns CDR1 LNHDA and CDR2 SQIVND (reference sequence). Points from the study as a whole: The availability of immune exposure information extended only to CMV serostatus. Researchers catalogued 160 or so TCR beta chains as cytomegalovirus-associated. TCR beta sequences reportedly predicted most subjects' HLA-A and HLA-B alleles accurately. In a later analysis, several top co-occurrence clusters appeared linked to parvovirus B19, influenza, CMV and Epstein-Barr virus.

The receptor was isolated from a woman in her 40s in good health and CMV-seropositive. This sequence joins TRBV19 and TRBJ1-5; 7 bases align to TRBD1. The sequenced material came from PBMCs. For the CDR3, the DNA is TGTGCCAGTAGTGGAACAGGGGAGATGAGCAATCAGCCCCAGCATTTT. Its protein is CASSGTGEMSNQPQHF.